The 3 T cell receptor beta chains below all came from one sample that was sequenced in a study of shared clonotypes between healthy human individuals. The naive CD8 population came from CD45RO-negative cells selected for CCR7, without terminally differentiated effector memory CD45RA+ cells. TCRdb keeps only in-frame clones here, not all; method: immunoSEQ multiplex PCR. The table records some 2.1 million clones, just under 95% of them present only once. Sequencing input: naive CD8+ T cells sorted from blood. These receptors came from a man aged 18 to 29 in good health.

V and J are TRBV5-6 and TRBJ2-3, with D perhaps TRBD2 (5 bases). Germline assignment: CDR1 SGHDT and CDR2 YYEEEE. Trimming removed 2 bases at V and 6 bases at J, with 13 bases between. This CDR3 region has 14 residues. The CDR3 region has the DNA TGTGCCAGCAGCTTCCGCGGGTTTGGGGATACGCAGTATTTT. Translated, it gives CASSFRGFGDTQYF.

The J gene is TRBJ2-2, the V gene TRBV11-2; TRBD2 agrees at 10 bases. The ends lost 0 bases at V and 1 base at J; junction bases unmatched: 2. The CDR3 is 17 residues long. The germline V gene encodes CDR1 SGHAT and CDR2 FQNNGV. For the CDR3, the DNA is TGTGCCAGCAGCTTAGATCTAGCGGGAGAGAACACCGGGGAGCTGTTTTTT. Its translation: CASSLDLAGENTGELFF.

To note about this clone: The same CDR3 is also encoded by other DNA sequences in this sample. This chain uses TRBV19 with TRBJ2-7; D perhaps matches TRBD1 (5 bases). Germline lookup yields CDR1 LNHDA and CDR2 SQIVND (reference sequence). The CDR3 runs to 13 residues. V gave up 4 bases and J gave up 2 bases, with 9 bases separating them. The CDR3 loop is CASSTGYPYEQYF. CDR3 DNA: TGTGCCAGTAGTACAGGGTACCCCTACGAGCAGTACTTC.